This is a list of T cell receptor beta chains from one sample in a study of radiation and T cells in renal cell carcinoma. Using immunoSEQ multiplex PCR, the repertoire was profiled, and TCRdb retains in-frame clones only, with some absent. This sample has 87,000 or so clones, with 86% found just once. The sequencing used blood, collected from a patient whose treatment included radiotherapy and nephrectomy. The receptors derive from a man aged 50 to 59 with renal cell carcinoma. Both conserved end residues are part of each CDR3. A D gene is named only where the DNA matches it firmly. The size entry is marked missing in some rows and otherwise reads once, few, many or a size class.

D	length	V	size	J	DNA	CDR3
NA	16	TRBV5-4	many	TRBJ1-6	TGTGCCAGCAGCTTTACCGGGGGGCGCTTAGATTCACCCCTCCACTTT	CASSFTGGRLDSPLHF
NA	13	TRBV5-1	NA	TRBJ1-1	TGCGCCAGCAGCCCGGGACCGAACACTGAAGCTTTCTTT	CASSPGPNTEAFF
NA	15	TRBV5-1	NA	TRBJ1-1	TGCGCCAGTACCGACCAGACAGGACGGGTCACTGAAGCTTTCTTT	CASTDQTGRVTEAFF
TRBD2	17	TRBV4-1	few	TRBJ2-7	TGCGCCAGCAGCCATCTAGCGGGAGGCCCACTTCGCTACGAGCAGTACTTC	CASSHLAGGPLRYEQYF
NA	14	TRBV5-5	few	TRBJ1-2	TGTGCCAGCAGCTTGGCGACTGCTTACTATGGCTACACCTTC	CASSLATAYYGYTF
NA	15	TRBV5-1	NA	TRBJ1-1	TGCGCCAGCAGCTTGGATCTCAGTTTCTCACCAGAAGCTTTCTTT	CASSLDLSFSPEAFF
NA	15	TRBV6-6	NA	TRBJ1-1	TGTGCCAGCACCTCCGGGGTGGGGGGCAGGACTGAAGCTTTCTTT	CASTSGVGGRTEAFF
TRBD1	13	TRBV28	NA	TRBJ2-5	TGTGCCAGCAGACAGGGGGCTATAGAGACCCAGTACTTC	CASRQGAIETQYF
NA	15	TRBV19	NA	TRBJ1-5	TGTGCCAGTACCCCGGCTATCGGGGTTGTCCAGCCCCAGCATTTT	CASTPAIGVVQPQHF
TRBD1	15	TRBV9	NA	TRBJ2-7	TGTGCCAGCAGCGAGGGGACAGGGGGCCCCCACGAGCAGTACTTC	CASSEGTGGPHEQYF
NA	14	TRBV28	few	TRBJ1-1	TGTGCCAGCAACTCGGGCGGAAAGCACACTGAAGCTTTCTTT	CASNSGGKHTEAFF
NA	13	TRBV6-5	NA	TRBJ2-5	TGTGCCAGCAGTTATGGGGGACAAGAGACCCAGTACTTC	CASSYGGQETQYF
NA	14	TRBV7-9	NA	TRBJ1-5	TGTGCCAGCAGCATAAACCTTAGCAATCAGCCCCAGCATTTT	CASSINLSNQPQHF
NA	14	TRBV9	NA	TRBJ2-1	TGTGCCAGCAGCGTAGGATTCGCCGGGAATGAGCAGTTCTTC	CASSVGFAGNEQFF
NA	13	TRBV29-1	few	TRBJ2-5	TGCAGCGTTGACGGGGATTCCCAAGAGACCCAGTACTTC	CSVDGDSQETQYF
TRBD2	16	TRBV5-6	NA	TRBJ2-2	TGTGCCAGCAGCTACCCGGGACTAGCGGGACCCGGGGAGCTGTTTTTT	CASSYPGLAGPGELFF
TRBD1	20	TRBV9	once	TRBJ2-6	TGTGCCAGCAGGTATAAAATGATCGGGACAGTACCCTCTGGGGCCAACGTCCTGACTTTC	CASRYKMIGTVPSGANVLTF
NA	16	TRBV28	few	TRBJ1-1	TGTGCCAGCAGCCCGGGGCGGGGAAAGTTGAACACTGAAGCTTTCTTT	CASSPGRGKLNTEAFF
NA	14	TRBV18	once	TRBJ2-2	TGTGCCAGCTCACCGCAACAGAACACCGGGGAGCTGTTTTTT	CASSPQQNTGELFF
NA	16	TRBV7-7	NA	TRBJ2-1	TGTGCTAGCAGCTTAGCCCGGGATCTGCCGCCCAATGAGCAGTTCTTC	CASSLARDLPPNEQFF
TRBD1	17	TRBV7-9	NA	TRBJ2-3	TGTGCCAGCAGCAATCCGATAACAGGGGGCAGGGTAGATACGCAGTATTTT	CASSNPITGGRVDTQYF
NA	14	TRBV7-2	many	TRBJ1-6	TGTGCCAGCAGCTTAGTACGGGACCTTTCACCCCTCCACTTT	CASSLVRDLSPLHF
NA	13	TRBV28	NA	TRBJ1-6	TGTGCCAGCAGTTCGAACTATAATTCACCCCTCCACTTT	CASSSNYNSPLHF
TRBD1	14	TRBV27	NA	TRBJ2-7	TGTGCCAGCAGCCAGGGACAGGGCTCCTACGAGCAGTACTTC	CASSQGQGSYEQYF
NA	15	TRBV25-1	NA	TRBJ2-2	TGTGCCAGCAGTGAATTGTCAACCTCCACCGGGGAGCTGTTTTTT	CASSELSTSTGELFF
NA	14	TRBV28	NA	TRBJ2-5	TGTGCCAGCAGTGGACAGCCCCTCCAAGAGACCCAGTACTTC	CASSGQPLQETQYF
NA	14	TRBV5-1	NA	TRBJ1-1	TGCGCCAGCAGCTTGGTGGCCAAGAACACTGAAGCTTTCTTT	CASSLVAKNTEAFF
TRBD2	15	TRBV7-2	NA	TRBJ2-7	TGTGCCAGCAGCTTAGCTCGCGGGGGGGCCCACGAGCAGTACTTC	CASSLARGGAHEQYF
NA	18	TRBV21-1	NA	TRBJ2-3	TGTGCCAGCAGCAAAAAGGGTGGGGCGGAGCTGGGGACAGATACGCAGTATTTT	CASSKKGGAELGTDTQYF
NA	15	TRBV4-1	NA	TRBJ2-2	TGCGCCAGCAATCTGGTTGGGGGGAACACCGGGGAGCTGTTTTTT	CASNLVGGNTGELFF
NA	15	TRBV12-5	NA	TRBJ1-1	TGTGCTAGTGTCCCCCCTCTCCAGAAGGCCACTGAAGCTTTCTTT	CASVPPLQKATEAFF
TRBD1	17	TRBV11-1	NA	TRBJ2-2	TGTGCCAGCAGCCCCGGGACAGGGGGCTCGGACACCGGGGAGCTGTTTTTT	CASSPGTGGSDTGELFF
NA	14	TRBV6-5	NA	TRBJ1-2	TGTGCCAGCAGCCCCCGGCAGGGCGAGTATGGCTACACCTTC	CASSPRQGEYGYTF
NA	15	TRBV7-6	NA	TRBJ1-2	TGTGCCAGCAGCGTAAACACGGGACCTAACTATGGCTACACCTTC	CASSVNTGPNYGYTF
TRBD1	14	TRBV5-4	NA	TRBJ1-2	TGTGCCAGCAGCTTGTCGGACAGGGGGCATGGCTACACCTTC	CASSLSDRGHGYTF
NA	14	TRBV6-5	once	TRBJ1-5	TGTGCCAGCAGCCTTGAGGTTAGCAATCAGCCCCAGCATTTT	CASSLEVSNQPQHF
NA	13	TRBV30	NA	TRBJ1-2	TGTGCCTGGGGGGGTAACGCCGTCTGGGGCTACACCTTC	CAWGGNAVWGYTF
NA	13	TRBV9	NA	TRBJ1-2	TGTGCCAGCAGCGTAGGCAGGGAGTTTGGCTACACCTTC	CASSVGREFGYTF
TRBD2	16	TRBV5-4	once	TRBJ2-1	TGTGCCAGCAGCTCCTTGGGGGACTACGGATACAATGAGCAGTTCTTC	CASSSLGDYGYNEQFF
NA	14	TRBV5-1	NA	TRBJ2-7	TGCGCCAGCAGGACCGGGACTGCATCCTACGAGCAGTACTTC	CASRTGTASYEQYF
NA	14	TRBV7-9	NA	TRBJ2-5	TGTGCCAGCAGCCCGCAGATTTCCCAAGAGACCCAGTACTTC	CASSPQISQETQYF
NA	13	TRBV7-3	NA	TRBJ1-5	TGTGCCAGCAGCTACTCTCCTAATCAGCCCCAGCATTTT	CASSYSPNQPQHF
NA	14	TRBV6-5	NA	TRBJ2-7	TGTGCCAGCAGTTACTCGATGGCGGGGCACGAGCAGTACTTC	CASSYSMAGHEQYF
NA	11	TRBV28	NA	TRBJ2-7	TGTGCCAGCTACAATCGTAACGAGCAGTACTTC	CASYNRNEQYF
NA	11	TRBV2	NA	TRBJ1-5	TGTGCCAGCAGAGGGGCCAGTACCCAGCATTTT	CASRGASTQHF
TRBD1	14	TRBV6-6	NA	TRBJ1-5	TGTGCCAGCAGTGCCAGGGGGCGCGATCAGCCCCAGCATTTT	CASSARGRDQPQHF
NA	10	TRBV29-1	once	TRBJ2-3	TGCAGCGTTTGGGACGAGACGCAGTATTTT	CSVWDETQYF
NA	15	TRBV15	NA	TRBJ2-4	TGTGCCACCAGCAGACCCCGGGACATCAAAAACATTCAGTACTTC	CATSRPRDIKNIQYF
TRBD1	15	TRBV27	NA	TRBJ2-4	TGTGCCAGCAGTTCAGGACAGGTAGCCAAAAACATTCAGTACTTC	CASSSGQVAKNIQYF
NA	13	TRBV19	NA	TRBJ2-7	TGTGCCAGTAGTCCCTCTTTGAGCGCCGAGCAGTACTTC	CASSPSLSAEQYF
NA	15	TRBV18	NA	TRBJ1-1	TGTGCCAGCTCAGTACGACAGGACATGAACACTGAAGCTTTCTTT	CASSVRQDMNTEAFF
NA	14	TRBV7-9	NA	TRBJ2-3	TGTGCCAGCAGCCCGTTACCTCTAACAGATACGCAGTATTTT	CASSPLPLTDTQYF
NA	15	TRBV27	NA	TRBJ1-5	TGTGCCAGCAGTTTATCGATTGGGGGCGGTCAGCCCCAGCATTTT	CASSLSIGGGQPQHF
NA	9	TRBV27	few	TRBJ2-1	TGTGCCAGCGGGTATGAGCAGTTCTTC	CASGYEQFF
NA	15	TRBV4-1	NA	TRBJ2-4	TGCGCCAGCAGCCAAGATCGGGCCACTCTGGCCATTCAGTACTTC	CASSQDRATLAIQYF
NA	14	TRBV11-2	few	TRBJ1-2	TGTGCCAGCAGCTCGCCCGGACTGCCCTATGGCTACACCTTC	CASSSPGLPYGYTF
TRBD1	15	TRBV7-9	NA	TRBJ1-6	TGTGCCAGCAGCTTAGGGGACAGGAATAATTCACCCCTCCACTTT	CASSLGDRNNSPLHF
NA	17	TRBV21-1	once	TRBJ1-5	TGTGCCAGCAGCAAATCCCAAATTGGACAGAGCAATCAGCCCCAGCATTTT	CASSKSQIGQSNQPQHF